These 18 T cell receptor beta chains were sequenced from one sample in a study of T cell changes during pregnancy in multiple sclerosis. TCRdb's table, derived via immunoSEQ multiplex PCR, lists solely in-frame clones and lacks some. This table holds about 40,000 clones, roughly 92% found once. Sequenced material: CD4+ T cells from peripheral blood mononuclear cells, taken before pregnancy. All receptors derive from a female donor with multiple sclerosis, enrolled in a pregnancy study.

The chain links TRBV5-4 to TRBJ1-1; tentatively, D is TRBD1 (5 bases). Trimming removed 1 base from V and 0 bases from J, with 10 bases in between. The germline V gene has CDR1 SGHNT and CDR2 YYREEE (reference sequence). The CDR3 runs 15 residues. The CDR3 bases are TGTGCCAGCAGCTTGATGGGGGGAATGAACACTGAAGCTTTCTTT. Its translation is CASSLMGGMNTEAFF.

The count of this clone is one. The chain has TRBV28 and TRBJ2-3, with D perhaps matching TRBD2 (5 bases). The CDR3 length is 16 residues. Between the trimmed V and J ends, which lost 0 bases and 2 bases, there was a span of 12 bases. Germline V lookup: CDR1 MDHEN, CDR2 SYDVKM. CDR3 residues: CASSLWGRGATDTQYF. CDR3 nucleotide sequence: TGTGCCAGCAGTTTATGGGGTCGGGGAGCCACAGATACGCAGTATTTT.

The chain recombines TRBV27 with TRBJ2-7; 11 bases line up with TRBD1. CDR1 and CDR2 (germline): MNHEY, SMNVEV (reference sequence). V lost 0 bases, J lost 6 bases, and 7 bases stayed unmatched. The CDR3 loop spans 16 amino acids. The CDR3 coding sequence is TGTGCCAGCAGTTTATCCGGGACAGGGGGGAGGGCCGAGCAGTACTTC. This sequence encodes CASSLSGTGGRAEQYF.

This clone has only one observation. A read error may account for a junction end that differs from germline. The chain uses TRBV7-7 and TRBJ2-5; 8 bases are shared with TRBD2. Germline CDR1 is SSHAT and CDR2 is FNYEAQ (reference sequence). The CDR3 is 16 residues long. CDR3 amino acids: CASSLGVGRARETQYF. The DNA of the CDR3 is TGTGCTAGCAGCTTAGGGGTCGGGAGGGCCCGAGAGACCCAGTACTTC.

The chain has TRBV28 and TRBJ2-7; 12 bases fit TRBD2. Germline CDR1 reads MDHEN; CDR2 reads SYDVKM. The CDR3 covers 16 residues. V shed 0 bases, J shed 4 bases, and the junction held 4 bases outside the gene matches. The CDR3 DNA reads as TGTGCCAGCAGTTTATGGACTAGCGGGAGTAGGTACGAGCAGTACTTC. Amino acids: CASSLWTSGSRYEQYF. The variable domain in full, completed from reference TRBV28 and TRBJ2-7, reads DVKVTQSSRYLVKRTGEKVFLECVQDMDHENMFWYRQDPGLGLRLIYFSYDVKMKEKGDIPEGYSVSREKKERFSLILESASTNQTSMYLCASSLWTSGSRYEQYFGPGTRLTVT.

CDR3 sequence reads: CASSLIRTGVGYTF. The CDR3 nucleotides are TGTGCCAGCAGTTTAATTAGGACAGGGGTTGGCTACACCTTC. This chain connects TRBV28 to TRBJ1-2, with TRBD1 matching 9 bases. The germline V gene has CDR1 MDHEN and CDR2 SYDVKM. Trimming at V came to 2 bases and at J to 7 bases, leaving 5 bases not matched to a gene. The length of the CDR3 is 14 residues.

The chain employs TRBV21-1 and TRBJ2-7; the DNA was not used to check the table's D call, TRBD2. TRBV21-1 is a documented pseudogene. The CDR3 is 14 amino acids. The CDR3 sequence is CAGSRGGSNNEQYF. The CDR3 nucleotides read TGTGCGGGCTCCAGGGGCGGGAGTAACAACGAGCAGTACTTC.

CDR3 DNA sequence: TGTGCCTGGAGCCCGACGGGGAACAATGAGCAGTTCTTC. This encodes CAWSPTGNNEQFF. The chain employs TRBV30 and TRBJ2-1, with a weak D call TRBD2 (5 bases). The CDR3 loop spans 13 amino acids. The germline V gene has CDR1 GTSNPN and CDR2 SVGIG (reference sequence). Trimming removed 3 bases at V and 5 bases at J, with 11 bases between. The complete variable domain, with remaining parts taken from reference TRBV30 and TRBJ2-1, reads SQTIHQWPATLVQPVGSPLSLECTVEGTSNPNLYWYRQAAGRGLQLLFYSVGIGQISSEVPQNLSASRPQDRQFILSSKKLLLSDSGFYLCAWSPTGNNEQFFGPGTRLTVL.

The chain links TRBV7-8 to TRBJ2-7; possible D gene TRBD1, 6 bases. V was clipped by 5 bases and J by 6 bases, with 11 bases between them. This CDR3 region has 12 residues. CDR1 and CDR2 from the germline V gene are SGHVS and FQNEAQ. The CDR3 protein is CASSVTGREQYF. CDR3 DNA sequence: TGTGCCAGCAGCGTAACAGGGCGCGAGCAGTACTTC.

This chain connects TRBV5-5 to TRBJ2-1, with 12 bases identical to TRBD2. V gave up 8 bases and J gave up 10 bases; unmatched junction bases: 4. CDR3 length: 12 residues. Germline V gene lookup returns CDR1 SGHKS and CDR2 YYEKEE (reference sequence). CDR3 nucleotides: TGTGCCAGTTGGACTAGCGGGGACGAGCAGTTCTTC. Its protein product is CASWTSGDEQFF.

The gene calls are TRBV7-6 and TRBJ2-1; 14 bases are a match to TRBD2. This CDR3 has 17 amino acids. The germline CDR1 and CDR2 sequences are SGHVS and FNYEAQ. The V and J ends lost 5 bases and 5 bases, in that order; junction bases with no gene match: 8. CDR3 DNA: TGTGCCAGCAGCGAAACCCCGGGACTAGCGGGGGACAATGAGCAGTTCTTC. Protein product: CASSETPGLAGDNEQFF.

The chain employs TRBV29-1 and TRBJ1-1, with a possible D match to TRBD1 (6 bases). The CDR3 sequence is 14 residues long. In germline, CDR1 is SQVTM, CDR2 ANQGSEA. Trimming stripped 7 bases from V and 3 bases from J, with 18 bases between. The CDR3 is CSAGVTGFDTEAFF. The CDR3 bases are TGCAGCGCCGGGGTGACAGGCTTCGACACTGAAGCTTTCTTT.

The chain employs TRBV29-1 and TRBJ1-1, with a weak D call TRBD1 (5 bases). This CDR3 is 12 amino acids long. V lost 4 bases, J lost 5 bases, and 11 bases lay in between. Germline loops: CDR1 SQVTM, CDR2 ANQGSEA. CDR3 nucleotides: TGCAGCGTTGTCTCAGGGAGGACTGAAGCTTTCTTT. This codes for CSVVSGRTEAFF.

V is TRBV30 and J is TRBJ1-2; 7 positions agree with TRBD1. This CDR3 comprises 13 residues. J was trimmed by 5 bases and V by 5 bases; bases with no gene match: 8. Looked up from germline, CDR1 is GTSNPN and CDR2 is SVGIG (reference sequence). CDR3 sequence: CAWVKQGLYGYTF. CDR3 nucleotides: TGTGCCTGGGTAAAACAGGGGCTGTATGGCTACACCTTC.

This chain joins TRBV6-1 and TRBJ1-2; 8 nucleotides align to TRBD1. Germline values: CDR1 MNHNS, CDR2 SASEGT. The trim removed 2 bases at V and 1 base at J, leaving 3 bases unmatched. This CDR3 has 15 amino acids. This CDR3 reads CASSESGGINYGYTF. Here the CDR3 DNA reads TGTGCCAGCAGTGAATCAGGGGGCATTAACTATGGCTACACCTTC.

The chain has TRBV6-1 and TRBJ1-4; a weak D match, TRBD1 (5 bases). Germline CDR1 MNHNS, CDR2 SASEGT. This CDR3 region has 15 residues. Trimming stripped 4 bases from V and 10 bases from J, with 19 bases between. In nucleotides, the CDR3 is TGTGCCAGCAGTGCCCCGGGAGGGACTATTCGAAAACTGTTTTTT. This translates into CASSAPGGTIRKLFF.

The genes are TRBV2 and TRBJ1-1, with 9 positions matching TRBD1. Germline loops: CDR1 SNHLY, CDR2 FYNNEI. CDR3 size: 13 residues. V was pared by 7 bases and J by 6 bases, with 6 bases of the junction left unmatched. The DNA of the CDR3 is TGTGCCAGCATTCCGGGACAGGGAGCTGAAGCTTTCTTT. Its translation: CASIPGQGAEAFF.

This chain uses TRBV27 with TRBJ2-1; 7 nucleotides match TRBD2. This CDR3 contains 17 residues. V lost 6 bases, J lost 0 bases, and 11 bases stayed unmatched. In germline, CDR1 is MNHEY, CDR2 SMNVEV (reference sequence). In DNA form, the CDR3 reads TGTGCCAGCAGGCCCCACGGGGGGAGGGACTCCTACAATGAGCAGTTCTTC. It codes for CASRPHGGRDSYNEQFF.